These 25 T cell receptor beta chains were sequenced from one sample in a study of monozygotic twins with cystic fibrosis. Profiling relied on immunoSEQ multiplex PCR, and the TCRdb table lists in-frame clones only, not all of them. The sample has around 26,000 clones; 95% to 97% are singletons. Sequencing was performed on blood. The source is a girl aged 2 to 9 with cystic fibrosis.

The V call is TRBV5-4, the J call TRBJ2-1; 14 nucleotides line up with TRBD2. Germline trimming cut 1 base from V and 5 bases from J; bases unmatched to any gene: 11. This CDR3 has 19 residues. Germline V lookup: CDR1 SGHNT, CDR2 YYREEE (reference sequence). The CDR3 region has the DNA TGTGCCAGCAGCTTGTCGGCCGGGACTAGCGGGAGATTTGACAATGAGCAGTTCTTC. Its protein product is CASSLSAGTSGRFDNEQFF.

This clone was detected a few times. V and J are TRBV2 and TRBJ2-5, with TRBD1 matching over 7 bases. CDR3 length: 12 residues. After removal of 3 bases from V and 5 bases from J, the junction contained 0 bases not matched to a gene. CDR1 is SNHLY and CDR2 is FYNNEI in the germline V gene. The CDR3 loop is CASSDRGETQYF. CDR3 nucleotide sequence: TGTGCCAGCAGTGACAGGGGGGAGACCCAGTACTTC.

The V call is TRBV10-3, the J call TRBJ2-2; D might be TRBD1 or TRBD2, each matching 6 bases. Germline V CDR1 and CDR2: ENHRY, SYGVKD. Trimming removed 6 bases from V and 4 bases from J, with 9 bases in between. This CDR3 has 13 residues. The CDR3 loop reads CAIREGVTGELFF. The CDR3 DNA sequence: TGTGCCATCAGGGAGGGGGTCACCGGGGAGCTGTTTTTT.

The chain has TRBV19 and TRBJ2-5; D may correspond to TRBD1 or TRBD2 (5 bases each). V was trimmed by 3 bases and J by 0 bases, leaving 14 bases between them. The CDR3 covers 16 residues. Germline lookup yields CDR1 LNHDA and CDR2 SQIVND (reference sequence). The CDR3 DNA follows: TGTGCCAGTAGTATCTCCGGGACGGCGCACCAAGAGACCCAGTACTTC. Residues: CASSISGTAHQETQYF.

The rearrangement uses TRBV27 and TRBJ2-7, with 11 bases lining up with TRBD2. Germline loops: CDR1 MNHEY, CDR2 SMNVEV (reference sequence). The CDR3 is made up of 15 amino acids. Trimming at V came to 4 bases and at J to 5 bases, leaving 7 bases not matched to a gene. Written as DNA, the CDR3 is TGTGCCAGCAGTTCATTCCTAGCGGGAGGCGACGAGCAGTACTTC. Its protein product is CASSSFLAGGDEQYF.

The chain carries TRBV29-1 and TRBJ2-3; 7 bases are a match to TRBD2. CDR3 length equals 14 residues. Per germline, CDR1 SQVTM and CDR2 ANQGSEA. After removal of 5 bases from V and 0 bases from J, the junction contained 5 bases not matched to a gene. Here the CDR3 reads CSVRLAESTDTQYF. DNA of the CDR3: TGCAGCGTTCGGCTAGCGGAGAGCACAGATACGCAGTATTTT.

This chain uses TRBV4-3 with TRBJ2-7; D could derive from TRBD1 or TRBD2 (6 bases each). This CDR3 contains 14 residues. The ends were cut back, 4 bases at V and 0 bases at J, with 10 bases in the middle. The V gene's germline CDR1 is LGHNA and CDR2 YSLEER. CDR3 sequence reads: CASSLGGTSYEQYF. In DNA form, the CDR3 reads TGCGCCAGCAGCCTCGGGGGCACCTCCTACGAGCAGTACTTC.

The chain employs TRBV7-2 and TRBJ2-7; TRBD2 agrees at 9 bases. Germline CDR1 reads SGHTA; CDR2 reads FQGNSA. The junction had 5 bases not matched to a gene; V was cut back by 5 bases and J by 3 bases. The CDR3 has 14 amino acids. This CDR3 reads CASSPGLAFYEQYF. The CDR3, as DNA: TGTGCCAGCAGCCCGGGACTAGCCTTCTACGAGCAGTACTTC.

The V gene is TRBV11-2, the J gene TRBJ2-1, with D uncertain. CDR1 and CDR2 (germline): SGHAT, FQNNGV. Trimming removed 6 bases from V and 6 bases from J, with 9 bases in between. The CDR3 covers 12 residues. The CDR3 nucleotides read TGTGCCAGCAGGGAGCCCGGCAATGAGCAGTTCTTC. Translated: CASREPGNEQFF.

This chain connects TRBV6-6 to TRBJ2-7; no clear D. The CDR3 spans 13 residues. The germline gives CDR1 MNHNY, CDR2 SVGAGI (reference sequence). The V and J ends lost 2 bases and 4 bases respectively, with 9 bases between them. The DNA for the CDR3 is TGTGCCAGCAGTTACCCGGGTGGGTACGAGCAGTACTTC. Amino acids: CASSYPGGYEQYF.

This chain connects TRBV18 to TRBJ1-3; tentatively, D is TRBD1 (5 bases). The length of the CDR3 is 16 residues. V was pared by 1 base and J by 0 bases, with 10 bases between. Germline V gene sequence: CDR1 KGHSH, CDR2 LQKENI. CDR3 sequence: CASSPQAGFSGNTIYF. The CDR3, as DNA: TGTGCCAGCTCACCACAGGCAGGGTTCTCTGGAAACACCATATATTTT.

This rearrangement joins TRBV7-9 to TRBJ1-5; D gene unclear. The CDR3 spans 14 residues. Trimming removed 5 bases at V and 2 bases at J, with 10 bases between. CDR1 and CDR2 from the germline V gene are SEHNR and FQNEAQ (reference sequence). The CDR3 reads CASSQAGGNQPQHF. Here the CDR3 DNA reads TGTGCCAGCAGCCAGGCAGGAGGCAATCAGCCCCAGCATTTT.

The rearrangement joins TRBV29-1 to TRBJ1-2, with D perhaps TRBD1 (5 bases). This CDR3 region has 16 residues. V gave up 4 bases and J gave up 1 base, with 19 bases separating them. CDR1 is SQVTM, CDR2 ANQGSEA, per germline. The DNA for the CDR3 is TGCAGCGTTGGTCCCCTAGGTGGGGGAGGTAACTATGGCTACACCTTC. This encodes CSVGPLGGGGNYGYTF.

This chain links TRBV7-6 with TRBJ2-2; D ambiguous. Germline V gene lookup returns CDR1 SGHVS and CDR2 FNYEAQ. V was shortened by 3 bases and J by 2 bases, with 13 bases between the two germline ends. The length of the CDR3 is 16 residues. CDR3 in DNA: TGTGCCAGCAGCTTTGACTCCTCCTATAACACCGGGGAGCTGTTTTTT. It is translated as CASSFDSSYNTGELFF. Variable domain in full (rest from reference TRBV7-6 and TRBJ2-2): GAGVSQSPRYKVTKRGQDVALRCDPISGHVSLYWYRQALGQGPEFLTYFNYEAQQDKSGLPNDRFSAERPEGSISTLTIQRTEQRDSAMYRCASSFDSSYNTGELFFGEGSRLTVL.

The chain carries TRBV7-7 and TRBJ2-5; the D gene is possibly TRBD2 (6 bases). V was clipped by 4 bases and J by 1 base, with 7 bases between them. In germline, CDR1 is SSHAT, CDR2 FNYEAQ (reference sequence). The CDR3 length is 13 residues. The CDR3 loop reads CASSSGLQETQYF. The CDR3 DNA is TGTGCCAGCAGCTCGGGACTCCAAGAGACCCAGTACTTC.

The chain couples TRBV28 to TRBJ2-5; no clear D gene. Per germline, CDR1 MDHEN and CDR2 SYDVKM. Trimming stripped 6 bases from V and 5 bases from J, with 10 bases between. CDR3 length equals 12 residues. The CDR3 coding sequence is TGTGCCAGCAGGACGAATCGGGAGACCCAGTACTTC. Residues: CASRTNRETQYF. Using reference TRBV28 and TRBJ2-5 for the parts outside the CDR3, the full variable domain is DVKVTQSSRYLVKRTGEKVFLECVQDMDHENMFWYRQDPGLGLRLIYFSYDVKMKEKGDIPEGYSVSREKKERFSLILESASTNQTSMYLCASRTNRETQYFGPGTRLLVL.

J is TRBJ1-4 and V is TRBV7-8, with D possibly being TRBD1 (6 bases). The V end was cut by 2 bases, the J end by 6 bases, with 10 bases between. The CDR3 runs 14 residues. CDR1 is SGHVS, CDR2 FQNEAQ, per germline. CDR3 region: CASSLWAGDEKLFF. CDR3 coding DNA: TGTGCCAGCAGCTTATGGGCAGGGGATGAAAAACTGTTTTTT. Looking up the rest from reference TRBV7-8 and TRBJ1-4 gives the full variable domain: GAGVSQSPRYKVAKRGQDVALRCDPISGHVSLFWYQQALGQGPEFLTYFQNEAQLDKSGLPSDRFFAERPEGSVSTLKIQRTQQEDSAVYLCASSLWAGDEKLFFGSGTQLSVL.

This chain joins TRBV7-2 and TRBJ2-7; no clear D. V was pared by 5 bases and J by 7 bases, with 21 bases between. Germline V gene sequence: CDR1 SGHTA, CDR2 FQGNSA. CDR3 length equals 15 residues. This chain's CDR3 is CASSPLTDGKREQYF. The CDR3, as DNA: TGTGCCAGCAGCCCCCTGACGGATGGCAAGAGGGAGCAGTACTTC. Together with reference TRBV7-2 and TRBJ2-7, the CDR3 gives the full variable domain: GAGVSQSPSNKVTEKGKDVELRCDPISGHTALYWYRQSLGQGLEFLIYFQGNSAPDKSGLPSDRFSAERTGGSVSTLTIQRTQQEDSAVYLCASSPLTDGKREQYFGPGTRLTVT.

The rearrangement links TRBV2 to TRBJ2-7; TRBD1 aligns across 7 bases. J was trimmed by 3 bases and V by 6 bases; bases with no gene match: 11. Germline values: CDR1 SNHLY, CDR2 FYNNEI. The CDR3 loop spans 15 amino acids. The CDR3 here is CASRSRQGTIYEQYF. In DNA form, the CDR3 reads TGTGCCAGCAGATCCCGACAGGGTACTATCTACGAGCAGTACTTC.

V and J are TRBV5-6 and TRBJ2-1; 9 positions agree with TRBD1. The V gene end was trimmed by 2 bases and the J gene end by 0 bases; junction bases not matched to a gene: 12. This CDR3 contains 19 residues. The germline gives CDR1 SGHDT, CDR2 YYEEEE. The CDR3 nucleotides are TGTGCCAGCAGCTTAAGGGACAGGGCCTGGCGGAGCTCCTACAATGAGCAGTTCTTC. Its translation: CASSLRDRAWRSSYNEQFF.

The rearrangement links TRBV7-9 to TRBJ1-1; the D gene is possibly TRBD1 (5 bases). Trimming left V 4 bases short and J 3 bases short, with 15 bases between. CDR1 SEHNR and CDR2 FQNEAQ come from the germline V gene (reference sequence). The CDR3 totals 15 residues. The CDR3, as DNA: TGTGCCAGCAGCTATCTGGGTAGGGGCGACACTGAAGCTTTCTTT. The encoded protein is CASSYLGRGDTEAFF. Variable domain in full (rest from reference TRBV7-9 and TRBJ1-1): DTGVSQNPRHKITKRGQNVTFRCDPISEHNRLYWYRQTLGQGPEFLTYFQNEAQLEKSRLLSDRFSAERPKGSFSTLEIQRTEQGDSAMYLCASSYLGRGDTEAFFGQGTRLTVV.

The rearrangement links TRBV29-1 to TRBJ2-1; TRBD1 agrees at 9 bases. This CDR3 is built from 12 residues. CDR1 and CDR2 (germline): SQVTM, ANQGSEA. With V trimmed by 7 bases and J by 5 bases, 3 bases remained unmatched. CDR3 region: CSAGTGNNEQFF. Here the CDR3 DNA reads TGCAGCGCCGGGACAGGGAACAATGAGCAGTTCTTC.

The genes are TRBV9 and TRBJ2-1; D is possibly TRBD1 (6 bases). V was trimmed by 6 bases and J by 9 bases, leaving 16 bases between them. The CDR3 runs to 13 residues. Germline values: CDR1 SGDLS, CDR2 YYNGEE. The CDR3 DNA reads TGTGCCAGCACTCTACAGGGTTCGAGTGAGCAGTTCTTC. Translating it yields CASTLQGSSEQFF.

The DNA for the CDR3 is TGTGCCAGCAGCCAGGGAGTTGCGGACACTGAAGCTTTCTTT. Residues: CASSQGVADTEAFF. The chain combines TRBV5-4 with TRBJ1-1; D perhaps matches TRBD1 (5 bases). CDR3 size: 14 residues. CDR1 and CDR2 (germline): SGHNT, YYREEE (reference sequence). V dropped 4 bases and J dropped 3 bases, with 13 bases sitting between them.

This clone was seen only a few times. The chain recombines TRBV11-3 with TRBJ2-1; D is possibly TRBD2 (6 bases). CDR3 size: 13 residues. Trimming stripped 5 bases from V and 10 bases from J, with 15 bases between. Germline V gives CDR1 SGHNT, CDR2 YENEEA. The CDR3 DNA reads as TGTGCCAGCAGCCCGGGGGAGGTAGGAGAGCAGTTCTTC. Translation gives CASSPGEVGEQFF.